Here is one TCR beta chain with its context. Its antigen is currently unknown. The CDR3 spans 16 residues. Trimming pared 4 bases from V and 1 base from J, leaving 15 bases between. Per the germline V gene, CDR1 is SGHTA and CDR2 is FQGNSA. The sample belongs to a study of beta chain features in type 1 diabetes. General study results and limits: In comparison with healthy donors, patients had naive, central memory and Treg TCRB repertoires that appeared more similar. VDJ junctions in type 1 diabetes patients carried more deletions and fewer insertions. People with Type 1 diabetes carried modestly yet significantly shorter TCRB CDR3s in all four CD4+ subsets.

The isolated RNA, all of it, was reverse transcribed, so expressed TCRB transcripts were what got sequenced. Generated by immunoSEQ multiplex PCR, the TCRdb table keeps only in-frame clones and is missing some. The data contain 400,000 or so clones, around an eighth of them singletons. About 110 mL of blood, on average, came from one heparinised draw per donor. CD45RO/CCR7/CD25/CD127/CD95/CD27 staining was used to isolate CD4+ naive, central memory, regulatory and stem cell-like memory cells by sorting. This sequence joins TRBV7-2 and TRBJ2-3, with D perhaps TRBD2 (7 bases). The TCR comes from a woman under 30 with type 1 diabetes. Sample: naive CD4+ T cells from blood. This CDR3 reads CASSSKSGGRTDTQYF. The CDR3 region has the DNA TGTGCCAGCAGCTCGAAATCGGGGGGCCGCACAGATACGCAGTATTTT.